Shown below are 16 T cell receptor beta chains from a single sample sequenced in a study of shared clonotypes between healthy human individuals. Assay: immunoSEQ multiplex PCR; the TCRdb copy retains only in-frame clones and omits some. Here the sample spans some 2.4 million clones, roughly 93% being singletons. Sample: naive CD4+ T cells from PBMCs. The subset denotes: CD45RA+ positively selected. Source of these receptors: a man aged 18-30 years in good health. Some clones in this sample may be carry-over from other donors' samples.

The CDR3 loop is CSVTGRYNYEQYF. CDR3 sequence (DNA): TGCAGCGTCACAGGGAGGTATAACTACGAGCAGTACTTC. V and J are TRBV29-1 and TRBJ2-7; D assignment may be TRBD1 or TRBD2 (6 bases each). The germline V gene has CDR1 SQVTM and CDR2 ANQGSEA. V was trimmed by 6 bases and J by 3 bases, leaving 15 bases between them. The length of the CDR3 is 13 residues.

In regard to this clone: This same CDR3 is encoded by further DNA sequences in the sample. The rearrangement links TRBV7-3 to TRBJ1-1; D is perhaps TRBD1 (6 bases). The CDR3 sequence is 13 residues long. V was pared by 5 bases and J by 3 bases, with 10 bases between. Germline CDR1 is SGHTA and CDR2 is FQGTGA. CDR3 sequence reads: CASSLRGDTEAFF. CDR3 bases: TGTGCCAGCAGCCTGAGGGGGGACACTGAAGCTTTCTTT.

This chain uses TRBV6-8 with TRBJ2-7; D perhaps matches TRBD1 (6 bases). This CDR3 is built from 16 residues. Germline values: CDR1 MNHGY, CDR2 SAAAGT. V was cut by 5 bases and J by 4 bases, with 21 bases left in between. CDR3 loop: CASSRPTGQRTYEQYF. As DNA, the CDR3 is TGTGCCAGCAGTCGCCCGACGGGACAAAGGACGTACGAGCAGTACTTC.

The gene calls are TRBV21-1 and TRBJ2-7; the D call in the table, TRBD1, was not verified against the DNA. TRBV21-1 is a documented pseudogene. The CDR3 has 16 residues. CDR3 sequence (DNA): TGTGCCAGCAGCAAACCCCCCGGGACAGGTTGTGGCGAGCAGTACTTC. Protein: CASSKPPGTGCGEQYF.

The chain has TRBV29-1 and TRBJ2-1, with 8 positions matching TRBD2. Germline CDR1 SQVTM, CDR2 ANQGSEA. The CDR3 is made up of 16 amino acids. Trimming cost V 5 bases and J 6 bases; bases outside gene matches: 15. CDR3: CSVRHTSGGRSNEQFF. The CDR3 DNA reads as TGCAGCGTTCGCCACACCTCAGGCGGGAGGAGCAATGAGCAGTTCTTC.

Concerning this clone: The same CDR3 is also encoded by other DNA sequences in this sample. CDR3 nucleotides: TGTGCCAGCAGGGGAGACTCCTACAATGAGCAGTTCTTC. This gives the protein CASRGDSYNEQFF. V usage is TRBV6-1 and J usage is TRBJ2-1; a weak D match, TRBD2 (5 bases). Germline CDR1 and CDR2: MNHNS and SASEGT. The CDR3 is 13 residues long. V was clipped by 6 bases and J by 0 bases, with 6 bases between them.

The V and J genes are TRBV2 and TRBJ1-1; D uncertain. This CDR3 region has 13 residues. Germline V CDR1 and CDR2: SNHLY, FYNNEI. Trimming took off 1 base at V and 6 bases at J, with 9 bases between the two ends. The CDR3 spells CASSEGTAAEAFF. Here the CDR3 DNA reads TGTGCCAGCAGTGAAGGGACGGCTGCTGAAGCTTTCTTT.

This rearrangement joins TRBV23-1 to TRBJ1-2; 8 bases agree with TRBD1. TRBV23-1 has ORF status, its function being uncertain. V was clipped by 4 bases and J by 9 bases; unmatched bases: 19. This CDR3 comprises 17 residues. CDR3 sequence (DNA): TGCGCCAGCAGTCTCCTCTTTACAGGGGGAACCTTCGGACGCTACACCTTC. Translation: CASSLLFTGGTFGRYTF.

This sequence joins TRBV2 and TRBJ1-1, with D hard to call. The CDR3 has 15 amino acids. V lost 7 bases and J lost 0, with 15 bases in between. Germline V gives CDR1 SNHLY, CDR2 FYNNEI. The CDR3 region is CASNLADYMNTEAFF. The CDR3 DNA is TGTGCCAGCAATTTGGCCGATTATATGAACACTGAAGCTTTCTTT. The complete variable domain, with remaining parts taken from reference TRBV2 and TRBJ1-1, reads EPEVTQTPSHQVTQMGQEVILRCVPISNHLYFYWYRQILGQKVEFLVSFYNNEISEKSEIFDDQFSVERPDGSNFTLKIRSTKLEDSAMYFCASNLADYMNTEAFFGQGTRLTVV.

The CDR3 nucleotides are TGTGCCAGCAGGACGGGACAGGGGAAACTGTTTTTT. Encoded protein: CASRTGQGKLFF. The chain is built from TRBV7-9 and TRBJ1-4; 10 nucleotides align to TRBD1. The germline V gene has CDR1 SEHNR and CDR2 FQNEAQ (reference sequence). V lost 6 bases, J lost 11 bases, and 3 bases stayed unmatched. This CDR3 contains 12 residues. Together with reference TRBV7-9 and TRBJ1-4, the CDR3 gives the full variable domain: DTGVSQNPRHKITKRGQNVTFRCDPISEHNRLYWYRQTLGQGPEFLTYFQNEAQLEKSRLLSDRFSAERPKGSFSTLEIQRTEQGDSAMYLCASRTGQGKLFFGSGTQLSVL.

The chain links TRBV7-9 to TRBJ2-1, with a tentative D call TRBD1 (5 bases). This CDR3 is 14 amino acids long. CDR1 and CDR2 (germline): SEHNR, FQNEAQ (reference sequence). The ends were cut back, 1 base at V and 6 bases at J, with 10 bases in the middle. The DNA for the CDR3 is TGTGCCAGCAGCTTAGGCCAGGGTACCAATGAGCAGTTCTTC. This gives the protein CASSLGQGTNEQFF. Combining the CDR3 with reference TRBV7-9 and TRBJ2-1 gives the whole variable domain DTGVSQNPRHKITKRGQNVTFRCDPISEHNRLYWYRQTLGQGPEFLTYFQNEAQLEKSRLLSDRFSAERPKGSFSTLEIQRTEQGDSAMYLCASSLGQGTNEQFFGPGTRLTVL.

This chain joins TRBV5-6 and TRBJ2-5; TRBD2 matches 8 bases. Germline CDR1 SGHDT, CDR2 YYEEEE. With 0 bases clipped from V and 2 bases from J, the junction kept 0 bases outside the gene matches. The CDR3 extends over 14 amino acids. CDR3 DNA: TGTGCCAGCAGCTTGGGACTAGCGCAAGAGACCCAGTACTTC. Translated, it gives CASSLGLAQETQYF.

V gene TRBV10-3 combines with J gene TRBJ2-7, with 14 bases aligning to TRBD2. The CDR3 is 17 residues long. In germline, CDR1 is ENHRY, CDR2 SYGVKD. V dropped 0 bases and J dropped 4; count of bases not matched to a gene: 5. The CDR3: CAISESGGTSGRYEQYF. The DNA for the CDR3 is TGTGCCATCAGTGAGTCGGGGGGGACTAGCGGGAGATACGAGCAGTACTTC.

The J gene is TRBJ1-2, the V gene TRBV27; TRBD1 might be the D (5 bases). Germline V gene sequence: CDR1 MNHEY, CDR2 SMNVEV (reference sequence). V lost 4 bases to trimming and J lost 5 bases, with 14 bases between them. CDR3 size: 14 residues. CDR3 sequence (DNA): TGTGCCAGCAGTTATAGCCCGGGACCGTATGGCTACACCTTC. Translated: CASSYSPGPYGYTF.

The J gene is TRBJ1-2, the V gene TRBV28, with D possibly matching TRBD1 (6 bases). This CDR3 contains 14 residues. Per the germline V gene, CDR1 is MDHEN and CDR2 is SYDVKM. Trimming pared 8 bases from V and 5 bases from J, leaving 18 bases between. CDR3 loop: CASDGGSTGYGYTF. In DNA, the CDR3 is TGTGCCAGCGATGGGGGGAGTACAGGGTATGGCTACACCTTC.

The V gene is TRBV21-1, the J gene TRBJ2-7; the table names TRBD2, a call not compared with the DNA. TRBV21-1 is a known pseudogene. This CDR3 has 17 residues. DNA of the CDR3: TGTGCCAGCAGCACGTCCCTTAGCGGGAGAGGGACCTACGAGCAGTACTTC. As protein: CASSTSLSGRGTYEQYF.